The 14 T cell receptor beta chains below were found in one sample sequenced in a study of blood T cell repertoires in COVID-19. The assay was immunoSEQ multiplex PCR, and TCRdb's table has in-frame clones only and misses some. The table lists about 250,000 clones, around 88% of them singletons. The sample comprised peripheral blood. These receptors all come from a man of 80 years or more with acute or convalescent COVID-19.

Here the CDR3 DNA reads TGTGCCAGCGAGGTTCGGGCCAAAAACATTCAGTACTTC. Translating it yields CASEVRAKNIQYF. This chain connects TRBV28 to TRBJ2-4; no reliable D call. The germline V gene encodes CDR1 MDHEN and CDR2 SYDVKM. Trimming cost V 8 bases and J 1 base, with 9 bases left between them. This CDR3 has 13 residues.

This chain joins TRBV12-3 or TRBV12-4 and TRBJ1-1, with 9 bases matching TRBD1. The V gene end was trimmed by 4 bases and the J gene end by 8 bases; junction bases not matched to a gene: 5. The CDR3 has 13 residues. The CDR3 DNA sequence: TGTGCCAGCAGTTACATCGGGACAGGGGAAGCTTTCTTT. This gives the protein CASSYIGTGEAFF.

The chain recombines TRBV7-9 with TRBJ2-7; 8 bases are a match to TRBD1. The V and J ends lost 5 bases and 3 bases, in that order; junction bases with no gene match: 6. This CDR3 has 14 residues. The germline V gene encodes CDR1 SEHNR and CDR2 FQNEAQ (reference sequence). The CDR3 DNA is TGTGCCAGCAGCCACGGACAGGGCGACTACGAGCAGTACTTC. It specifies CASSHGQGDYEQYF. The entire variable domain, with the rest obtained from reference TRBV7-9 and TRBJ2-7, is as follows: DTGVSQNPRHKITKRGQNVTFRCDPISEHNRLYWYRQTLGQGPEFLTYFQNEAQLEKSRLLSDRFSAERPKGSFSTLEIQRTEQGDSAMYLCASSHGQGDYEQYFGPGTRLTVT.

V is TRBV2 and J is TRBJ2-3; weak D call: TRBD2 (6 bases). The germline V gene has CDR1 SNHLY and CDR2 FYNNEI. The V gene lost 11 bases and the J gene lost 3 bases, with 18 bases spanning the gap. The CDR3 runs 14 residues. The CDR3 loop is CAAMRDGLTDTQYF. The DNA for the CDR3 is TGTGCCGCAATGAGGGACGGACTAACAGATACGCAGTATTTT.

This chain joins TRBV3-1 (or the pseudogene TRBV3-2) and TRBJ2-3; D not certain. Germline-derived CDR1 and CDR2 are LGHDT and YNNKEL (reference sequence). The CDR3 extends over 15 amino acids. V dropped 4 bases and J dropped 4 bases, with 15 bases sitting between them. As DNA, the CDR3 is TGTGCCAGCAGCCCCAGGTACCCCCCTTCAGATACGCAGTATTTT. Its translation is CASSPRYPPSDTQYF.

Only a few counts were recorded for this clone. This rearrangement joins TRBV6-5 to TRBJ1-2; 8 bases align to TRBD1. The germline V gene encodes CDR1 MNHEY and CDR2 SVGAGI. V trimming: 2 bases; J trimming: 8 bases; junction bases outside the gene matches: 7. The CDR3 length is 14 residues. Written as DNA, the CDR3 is TGTGCCAGCAGTTACGGTACAGGGGGTCTCGGCTACACCTTC. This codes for CASSYGTGGLGYTF.

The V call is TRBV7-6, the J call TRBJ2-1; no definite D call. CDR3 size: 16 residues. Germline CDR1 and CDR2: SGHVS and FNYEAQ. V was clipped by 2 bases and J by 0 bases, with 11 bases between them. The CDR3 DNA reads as TGTGCCAGCAGCTTACAAGCCCATACCTCCTACAATGAGCAGTTCTTC. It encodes CASSLQAHTSYNEQFF.

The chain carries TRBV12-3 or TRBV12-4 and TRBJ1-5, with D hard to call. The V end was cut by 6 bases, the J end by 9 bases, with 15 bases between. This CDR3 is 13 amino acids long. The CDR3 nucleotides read TGTGCCAGCAGGCTGGCCTCAGAGGGGCCCCAGCATTTT. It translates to CASRLASEGPQHF.

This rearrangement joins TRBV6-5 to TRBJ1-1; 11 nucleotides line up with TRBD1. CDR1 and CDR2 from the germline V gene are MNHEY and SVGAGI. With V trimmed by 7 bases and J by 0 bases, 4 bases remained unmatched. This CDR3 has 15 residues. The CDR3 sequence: CASTKDRGLNTEAFF. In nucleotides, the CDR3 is TGTGCCAGCACCAAGGACAGGGGGCTGAACACTGAAGCTTTCTTT.

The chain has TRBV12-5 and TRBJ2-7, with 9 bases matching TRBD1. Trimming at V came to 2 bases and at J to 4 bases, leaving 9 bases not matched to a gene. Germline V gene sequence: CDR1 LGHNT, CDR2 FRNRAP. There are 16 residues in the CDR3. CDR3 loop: CASGLHHGQGFYEQYF. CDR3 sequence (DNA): TGTGCTAGTGGTTTGCACCACGGACAGGGGTTTTACGAGCAGTACTTC.

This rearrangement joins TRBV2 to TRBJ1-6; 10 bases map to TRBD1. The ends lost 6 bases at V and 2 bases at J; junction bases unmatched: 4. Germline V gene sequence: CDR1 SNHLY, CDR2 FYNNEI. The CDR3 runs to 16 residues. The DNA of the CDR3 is TGTGCCAGCAGGGGGACAGGGGAAGCCTATAATTCACCCCTCCACTTT. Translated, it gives CASRGTGEAYNSPLHF.

Here the CDR3 reads CASSLLGQGVREQYF. CDR3 DNA sequence: TGTGCCAGCAGCTTATTAGGACAGGGGGTGCGCGAGCAGTACTTC. The chain carries TRBV7-9 and TRBJ2-7; 10 bases align to TRBD1. The CDR3 runs 15 residues. V was pared by 2 bases and J by 6 bases, with 7 bases of the junction left unmatched. Germline CDR1 reads SEHNR; CDR2 reads FQNEAQ (reference sequence).

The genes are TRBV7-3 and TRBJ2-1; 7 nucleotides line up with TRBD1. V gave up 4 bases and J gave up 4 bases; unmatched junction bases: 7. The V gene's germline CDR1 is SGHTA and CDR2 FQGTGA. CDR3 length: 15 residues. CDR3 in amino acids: CASSSPGTAYNEQFF. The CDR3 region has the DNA TGTGCCAGCAGCTCGCCCGGGACAGCATACAATGAGCAGTTCTTC. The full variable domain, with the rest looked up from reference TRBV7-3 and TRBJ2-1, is GAGVSQTPSNKVTEKGKYVELRCDPISGHTALYWYRQSLGQGPEFLIYFQGTGAADDSGLPNDRFFAVRPEGSVSTLKIQRTERGDSAVYLCASSSPGTAYNEQFFGPGTRLTVL.

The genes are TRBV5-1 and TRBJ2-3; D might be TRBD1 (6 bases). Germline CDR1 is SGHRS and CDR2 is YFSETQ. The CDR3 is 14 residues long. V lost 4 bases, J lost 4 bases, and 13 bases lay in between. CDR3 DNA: TGCGCCAGCAGCGTAAACAGGGTGCCAGATACGCAGTATTTT. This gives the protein CASSVNRVPDTQYF.